This TCR beta chain was retrieved from a study of blood T cell repertoires in COVID-19. Study at large: Spain, Italy and the United States supplied samples that represented acute and convalescent COVID-19. Nucleic acid was either cDNA or gDNA, and it came from T cells, B-cell-depleted T cells, or PBMCs.

Per the study methods: Amplification of reference gene primers provided the estimated nucleated cell counts. Libraries were prepared by immunoSEQ multiplex PCR; TCRdb keeps only in-frame clonotypes and omits some of them. V, J and clone size reflect that table, while D and trimming were determined from the DNA. Here the sample spans about 200,000 clones, roughly nine tenths being singletons. Germline V CDR1 and CDR2: MNHEY, SVGAGI. V lost 5 bases to trimming and J lost 0 bases, with 4 bases between them. The CDR3 is made up of 13 amino acids. The sequencing sample was made of peripheral blood. The sequence came from a man aged 35-49 years with acute or convalescent COVID-19. The chain combines TRBV6-5 with TRBJ2-2; D is unresolved. CDR3 coding DNA: TGTGCCAGCAGTCCAGCGAACACCGGGGAGCTGTTTTTT. Protein: CASSPANTGELFF.